A selection of T cell receptor beta chains follows, all from one sample in a study of blood T cell repertoires in COVID-19. Sequenced by immunoSEQ multiplex PCR; TCRdb stores in-frame clones only, minus some. This sample yields tens of thousands of clones, of which roughly 86% are seen a single time; 5% to 7.5% belongs to the top ten. Sequenced material: peripheral blood. These receptors all stem from a woman between 50 and 59 years old with acute or convalescent COVID-19. CDR3s include the opening cysteine and the closing phenylalanine or tryptophan. D genes are given only for firm matches. Clone size, where shown, is once, few, many, or a class for clones that have expanded.

CDR3 DNA	CDR3 protein	clone size	D gene	J gene	V gene
TGTGCCAGCAGCCGAGGACTAGCGGGGGGGCAGACCCAGTACTTC	CASSRGLAGGQTQYF	once	TRBD2	TRBJ2-5	TRBV7-8
TGTGCCAGCAGCACCCGACAGGGGAAAAACATGAACACTGAAGCTTTCTTT	CASSTRQGKNMNTEAFF	-	TRBD1	TRBJ1-1	TRBV4-2
TGTGCCAGCAGCTTATCAGGGAACAATGAGCAGTTCTTC	CASSLSGNNEQFF	-	-	TRBJ2-1	TRBV7-3
TGTGCCAGCAGTGAACTGGCCTTCTCTGGAAACACCATATATTTT	CASSELAFSGNTIYF	few	-	TRBJ1-3	TRBV25-1
TGCGCCAGCAGCGCGAGGCAGGGGGCGAACTATGGCTACACCTTC	CASSARQGANYGYTF	once	TRBD1	TRBJ1-2	TRBV5-1
TGTGCCACCAGTTCGGGGGAAAGGAATGAAAAACTGTTTTTT	CATSSGERNEKLFF	-	-	TRBJ1-4	TRBV24-1
TGTGCCAGCAGTTCCACAGGGCCAGCTTTCTTT	CASSSTGPAFF	-	-	TRBJ1-1	TRBV6-5
TGTGCCAGCAGGGCAAGACTAGCCATTAGCACCGGGGAGCTGTTTTTT	CASRARLAISTGELFF	-	TRBD2	TRBJ2-2	TRBV2
TGTGCCAGCAGCTCAGGGCCTTCTCAGCCCCAGCATTTT	CASSSGPSQPQHF	-	-	TRBJ1-5	TRBV7-3
TGCGCCAGCAGCGATCTCCAGGGGGCGCGGGGCTACACCTTC	CASSDLQGARGYTF	-	TRBD1	TRBJ1-2	TRBV5-1
TGTGCCAGCAGCGCCGGGACAGGGTCCTACGAGCAGTACTTC	CASSAGTGSYEQYF	-	TRBD1	TRBJ2-7	TRBV4-2
TGTGCCAGCAGCTTGGACCCACTAGCGACTACCTACAATGAGCAGTTCTTC	CASSLDPLATTYNEQFF	few	TRBD2	TRBJ2-1	TRBV5-5
TGCGCCAGCAGCCAAGCCCCCAGGGCTGGAAACACCATATATTTT	CASSQAPRAGNTIYF	-	-	TRBJ1-3	TRBV4-3
TGTGCCACCTGGTTAGGGGGCTATGGCTACACCTTC	CATWLGGYGYTF	once	-	TRBJ1-2	TRBV28
TGTGCCACCAGTGATACAGCGAACACTGAAGCTTTCTTT	CATSDTANTEAFF	-	-	TRBJ1-1	TRBV24-1
TGCGCCAGCAGCCAACTAGGGGGGAGGGGATCCTACAATGAGCAGTTCTTC	CASSQLGGRGSYNEQFF	-	-	TRBJ2-1	TRBV4-3